The TCR beta chain described here comes from a study of blood T cells in healthy people across ages. In its sample, this clonotype was seen many times. Its antigen is unknown. Study-level points and caveats: Among long-lived donors, naive CD4+ cells were more numerous and diversity higher than in aged donors.

The germline V gene has CDR1 SQVTM and CDR2 ANQGSEA. Between the trimmed V and J ends, which lost 1 base and 2 bases, there was a span of 6 bases. This CDR3 has 12 residues. Then a second PCR, running about 7 to 11 cycles, was carried out with a sample-barcoded 5' primer and a J-beta primer mix. In TCRdb, the 5' RACE reads were re-called with MiXCR into one record per CDR3 protein. The data show hundreds of thousands of distinct CDR3 sequences, around 50% seen once. This sequence was found in a man aged 80 or over in good health. The sequencing sample was made of blood. V gene TRBV29-1 combines with J gene TRBJ2-7; no firm D call. This chain's CDR3 is CSVEVQPYEQYF. The CDR3 bases are TGCAGCGTTGAAGTACAGCCCTACGAGCAGTACTTC.